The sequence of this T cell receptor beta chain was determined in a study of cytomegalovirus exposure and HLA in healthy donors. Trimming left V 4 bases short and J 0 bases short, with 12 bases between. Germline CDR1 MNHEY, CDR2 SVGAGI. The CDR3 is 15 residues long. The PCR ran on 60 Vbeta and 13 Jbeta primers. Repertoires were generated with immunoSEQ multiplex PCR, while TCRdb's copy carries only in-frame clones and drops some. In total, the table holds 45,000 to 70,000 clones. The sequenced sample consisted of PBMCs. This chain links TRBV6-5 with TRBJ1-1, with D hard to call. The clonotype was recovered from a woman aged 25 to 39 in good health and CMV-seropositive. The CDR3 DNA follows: TGTGCCAGCAGTTCCGGAGTTGAGATGAACACTGAAGCTTTCTTT. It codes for CASSSGVEMNTEAFF.